This is a list of T cell receptor beta chains from one sample in a study of shared clonotypes between healthy human individuals. TCRdb's copy holds only in-frame clones and misses some; the assay was immunoSEQ multiplex PCR. The table shows 2 million to 2.5 million clones, with almost 96% occurring only once. Input material: naive CD4+ T cells sorted from blood. These receptor sequences come from a man between 18 and 35 years old in good health. Both conserved end residues are trimmed from each CDR3. A D gene is named only where the DNA matches it firmly.

d_gene	v_gene	j_gene	CDR3aa
NA	TRBV5-7	TRBJ2-7	ASSLAGRTSYEQY
TRBD1	TRBV5-4	TRBJ2-7	ASSKGQGAGYEQY
NA	TRBV5-1	TRBJ2-3	ASSLSGDKASTQY
NA	TRBV11-2	TRBJ1-6	ASSLGRGDSPLH
NA	TRBV7-8	TRBJ2-7	ASSLDVYEQY
NA	TRBV4-2	TRBJ2-3	ASSQGRSTDTQY
NA	TRBV5-1	TRBJ2-1	ASSLERELRENEQF
TRBD2	TRBV4-1	TRBJ2-1	ASSQEGGLSGDNEQF
TRBD1	TRBV27	TRBJ2-7	ASSSDRVPYEQY
NA	TRBV11-2	TRBJ2-7	ASSSPGSRGTYTYEQY
NA	TRBV9	TRBJ1-6	ASSSRSLGSLSPLH
NA	TRBV5-1	TRBJ2-7	ASSSGTTAYEQY
NA	TRBV15	TRBJ1-6	ATSNWGGVESPLH
TRBD1	TRBV5-5	TRBJ1-5	ASSRTGAAGNQPQH
TRBD2	TRBV10-3	TRBJ2-1	AISASGSYNEQF
NA	TRBV2	TRBJ2-3	ASSPLASSTDTQY
NA	TRBV27	TRBJ2-3	ASSLAAHYTQY
TRBD1	TRBV10-2	TRBJ2-7	ASSFSSQGLEQY
NA	TRBV5-4	TRBJ2-7	ASSPAPDAYEQY
TRBD1	TRBV6-4	TRBJ2-2	ASISGTGLPGELF
NA	TRBV6-5	TRBJ1-1	ASGQGGRNTEAF
TRBD1	TRBV30	TRBJ1-5	AWNPGQGNQPQH
NA	TRBV19	TRBJ1-1	ASTTPQGNTEAF
TRBD2	TRBV9	TRBJ2-1	ASSPRTSGKAYNEQF
TRBD1	TRBV6-6	TRBJ1-1	ASSKQGVNTEAF
NA	TRBV5-6	TRBJ2-4	ASSLIRDKGDIQY
NA	TRBV12-5	TRBJ1-6	ASGLVPPQTPLH
TRBD1	TRBV10-3	TRBJ1-5	AISGQGLNQPQH
NA	TRBV19	TRBJ1-5	ASSDRRDQPQH
TRBD1	TRBV5-8	TRBJ1-5	ASSLRGGSVKIPQH
NA	TRBV6-5	TRBJ1-4	ASSYQGGAEKLF
TRBD1	TRBV11-2	TRBJ2-1	ASSLVTGTGGYEQF
TRBD1	TRBV18	TRBJ2-7	ASSPSIGTGYEQY
TRBD1	TRBV11-2	TRBJ2-3	ASSKGQGIVTDTQY
NA	TRBV29-1	TRBJ1-1	SGSVGQTNTEAF
TRBD1	TRBV7-2	TRBJ2-3	ASSLIGQGKDTQY
NA	TRBV9	TRBJ2-7	ASSPYGASYEQY
NA	TRBV28	TRBJ1-5	ASSFQTPGGNQPQH
NA	TRBV4-1	TRBJ2-7	ASSQEQGSYEQY
NA	TRBV30	TRBJ1-1	AWSAPTDWTEAF
TRBD2	TRBV5-1	TRBJ2-7	ASSSGTSGSYEQY
NA	TRBV10-3	TRBJ2-2	AISEFSGELF
TRBD2	TRBV30	TRBJ2-5	AWSPTSGGETQY
NA	TRBV5-1	TRBJ2-7	ASSLGMWERRPEEQY
NA	TRBV4-1	TRBJ1-3	ASSQAGAGNTIY
NA	TRBV4-1	TRBJ2-7	ASSQSTGSTYEQY